This paragraph covers one T cell receptor beta chain sequence. Antigen unknown. Clones were read by immunoSEQ multiplex PCR, and TCRdb kept only the in-frame ones, dropping some. The sample yields 47,000 or so clones, 85% to 95% seen once. The sample is drawn from a study of T cells after posttransplantation cyclophosphamide. Whole-study results and caveats: TRB overlap between skin or GI tissue T cells and blood was limited.

V shed 3 bases, J shed 2 bases, and the junction held 5 bases outside the gene matches. CDR3 length equals 15 residues. The V gene's germline CDR1 is SNHLY and CDR2 FYNNEI. The gene calls are TRBV2 and TRBJ1-1, with 8 bases identical to TRBD1. Specimen: PBMCs. The TCR comes from a woman in her 50s in good health and a related stem cell transplant donor. The CDR3 sequence is CASSDTGTGNTEAFF. As DNA, the CDR3 is TGTGCCAGCAGTGATACCGGGACAGGTAACACTGAAGCTTTCTTT.